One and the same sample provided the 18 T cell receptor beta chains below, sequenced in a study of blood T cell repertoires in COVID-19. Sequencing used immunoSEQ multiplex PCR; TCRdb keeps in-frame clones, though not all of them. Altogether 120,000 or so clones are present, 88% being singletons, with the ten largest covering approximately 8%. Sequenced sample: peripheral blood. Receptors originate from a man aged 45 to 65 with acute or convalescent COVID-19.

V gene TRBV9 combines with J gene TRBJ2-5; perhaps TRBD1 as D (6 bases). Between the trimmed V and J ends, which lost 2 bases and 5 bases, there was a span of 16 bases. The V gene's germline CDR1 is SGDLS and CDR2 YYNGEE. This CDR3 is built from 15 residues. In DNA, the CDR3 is TGTGCCAGCAGCGTTCAGGGGCGCAGGGTCGAGACCCAGTACTTC. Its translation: CASSVQGRRVETQYF.

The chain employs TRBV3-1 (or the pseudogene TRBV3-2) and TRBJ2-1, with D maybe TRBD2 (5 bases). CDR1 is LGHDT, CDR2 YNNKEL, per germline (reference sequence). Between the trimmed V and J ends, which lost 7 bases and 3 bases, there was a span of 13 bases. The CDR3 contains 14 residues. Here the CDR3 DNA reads TGTGCCAGCACCTACGAGGGCAGCTACAATGAGCAGTTCTTC. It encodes CASTYEGSYNEQFF.

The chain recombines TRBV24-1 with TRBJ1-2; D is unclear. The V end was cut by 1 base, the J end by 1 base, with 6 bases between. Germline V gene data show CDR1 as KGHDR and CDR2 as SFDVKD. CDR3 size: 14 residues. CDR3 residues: CATSDFPNNYGYTF. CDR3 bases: TGTGCCACCAGTGATTTCCCAAATAACTATGGCTACACCTTC.

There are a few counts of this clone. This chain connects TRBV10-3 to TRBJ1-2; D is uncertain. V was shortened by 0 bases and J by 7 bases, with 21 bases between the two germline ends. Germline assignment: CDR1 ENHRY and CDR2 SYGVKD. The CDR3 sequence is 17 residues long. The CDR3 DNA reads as TGTGCCATCAGTGAGTCGCTCCGACAAATCTTAACCTTTGGCTACACCTTC. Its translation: CAISESLRQILTFGYTF.

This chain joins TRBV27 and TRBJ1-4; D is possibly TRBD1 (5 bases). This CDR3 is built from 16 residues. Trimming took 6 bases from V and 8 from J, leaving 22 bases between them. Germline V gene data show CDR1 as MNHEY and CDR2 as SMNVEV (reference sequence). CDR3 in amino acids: CASRKNRGGSSEKLFF. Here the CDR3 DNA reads TGTGCCAGCAGAAAAAATCGGGGGGGGAGTAGCGAAAAACTGTTTTTT.

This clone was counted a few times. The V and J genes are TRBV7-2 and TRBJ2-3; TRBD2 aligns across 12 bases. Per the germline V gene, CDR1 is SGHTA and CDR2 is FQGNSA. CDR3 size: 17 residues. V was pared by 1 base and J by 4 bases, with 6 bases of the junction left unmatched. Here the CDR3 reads CASSLGVLAGGSDTQYF. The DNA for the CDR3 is TGTGCCAGCAGCTTAGGAGTCCTAGCGGGAGGGTCAGATACGCAGTATTTT.

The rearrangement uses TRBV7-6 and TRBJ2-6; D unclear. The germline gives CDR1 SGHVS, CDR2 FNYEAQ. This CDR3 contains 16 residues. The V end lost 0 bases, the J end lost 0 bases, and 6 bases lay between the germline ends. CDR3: CASSLATGSGANVLTF. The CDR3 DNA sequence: TGTGCCAGCAGCTTAGCGACGGGCTCTGGGGCCAACGTCCTGACTTTC.

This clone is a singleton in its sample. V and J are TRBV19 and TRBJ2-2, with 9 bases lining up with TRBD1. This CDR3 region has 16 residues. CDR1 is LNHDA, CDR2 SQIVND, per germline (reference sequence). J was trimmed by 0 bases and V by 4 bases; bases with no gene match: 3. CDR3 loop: CASSRTGASNTGELFF. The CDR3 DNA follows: TGTGCCAGTAGTAGGACAGGGGCCTCGAACACCGGGGAGCTGTTTTTT.

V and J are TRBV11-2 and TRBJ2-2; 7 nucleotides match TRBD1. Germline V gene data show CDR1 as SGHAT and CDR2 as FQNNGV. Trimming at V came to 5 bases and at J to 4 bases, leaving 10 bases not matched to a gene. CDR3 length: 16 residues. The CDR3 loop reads CASSRREAGGTGELFF. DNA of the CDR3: TGTGCCAGCAGCCGGCGCGAGGCAGGGGGCACCGGGGAGCTGTTTTTT.

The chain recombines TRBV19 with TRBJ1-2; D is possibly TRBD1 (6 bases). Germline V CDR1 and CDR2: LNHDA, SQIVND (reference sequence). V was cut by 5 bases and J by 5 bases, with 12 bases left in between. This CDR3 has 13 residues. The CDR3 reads CASSPDRTYGYTF. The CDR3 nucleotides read TGTGCCAGTAGTCCAGACAGGACGTATGGCTACACCTTC.

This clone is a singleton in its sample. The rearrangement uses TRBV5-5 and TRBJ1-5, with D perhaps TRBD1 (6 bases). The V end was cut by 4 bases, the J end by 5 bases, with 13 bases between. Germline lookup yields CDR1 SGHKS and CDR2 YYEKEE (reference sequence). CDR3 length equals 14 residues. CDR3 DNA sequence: TGTGCCAGCAGCCCGGGGGGGCGGGATCAGCCCCAGCATTTT. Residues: CASSPGGRDQPQHF. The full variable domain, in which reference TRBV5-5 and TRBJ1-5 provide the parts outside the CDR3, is DAGVTQSPTHLIKTRGQQVTLRCSPISGHKSVSWYQQVLGQGPQFIFQYYEKEERGRGNFPDRFSARQFPNYSSELNVNALLLGDSALYLCASSPGGRDQPQHFGDGTRLSIL.

The DNA for the CDR3 is TGTGCCTGGACGTGGACTAGCGGGAGGGCAACGCAGTATTTT. This translates into CAWTWTSGRATQYF. The rearrangement uses TRBV30 and TRBJ2-3, with 15 positions matching TRBD2. The CDR3 spans 14 residues. Unmatched junction bases numbered 5, after V lost 4 bases and J lost 9 bases. The germline CDR1 and CDR2 sequences are GTSNPN and SVGIG (reference sequence).

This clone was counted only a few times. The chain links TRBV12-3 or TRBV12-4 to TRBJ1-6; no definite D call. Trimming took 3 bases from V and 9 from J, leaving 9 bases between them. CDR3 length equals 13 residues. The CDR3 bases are TGTGCCAGCAGTTTCCAGTCTGTTTCACCCCTCCACTTT. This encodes CASSFQSVSPLHF.

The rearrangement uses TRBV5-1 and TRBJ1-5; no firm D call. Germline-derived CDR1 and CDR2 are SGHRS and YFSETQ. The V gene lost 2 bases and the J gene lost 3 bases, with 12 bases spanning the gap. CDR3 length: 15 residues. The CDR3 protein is CASSLYGSDNQPQHF. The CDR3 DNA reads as TGCGCCAGCAGCTTATACGGAAGCGACAATCAGCCCCAGCATTTT.

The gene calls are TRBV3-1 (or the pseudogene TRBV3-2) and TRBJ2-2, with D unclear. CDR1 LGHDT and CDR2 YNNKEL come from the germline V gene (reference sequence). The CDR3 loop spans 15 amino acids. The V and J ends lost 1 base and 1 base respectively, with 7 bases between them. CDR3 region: CASSQGHRNTGELFF. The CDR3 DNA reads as TGTGCCAGCAGCCAAGGGCACCGGAACACCGGGGAGCTGTTTTTT.

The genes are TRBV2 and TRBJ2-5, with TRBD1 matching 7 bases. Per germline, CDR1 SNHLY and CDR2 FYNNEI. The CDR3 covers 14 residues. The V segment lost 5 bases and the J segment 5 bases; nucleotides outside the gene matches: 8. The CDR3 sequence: CASSRQGPWETQYF. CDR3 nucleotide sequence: TGTGCCAGCAGTAGACAGGGTCCTTGGGAGACCCAGTACTTC. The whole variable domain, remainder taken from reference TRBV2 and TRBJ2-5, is EPEVTQTPSHQVTQMGQEVILRCVPISNHLYFYWYRQILGQKVEFLVSFYNNEISEKSEIFDDQFSVERPDGSNFTLKIRSTKLEDSAMYFCASSRQGPWETQYFGPGTRLLVL.

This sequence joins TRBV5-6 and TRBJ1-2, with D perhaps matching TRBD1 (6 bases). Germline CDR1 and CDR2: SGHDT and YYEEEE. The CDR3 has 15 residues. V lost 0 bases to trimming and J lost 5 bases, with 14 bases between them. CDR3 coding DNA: TGTGCCAGCAGCTTGGGGGGAGACAGGCTATATGGCTACACCTTC. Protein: CASSLGGDRLYGYTF.

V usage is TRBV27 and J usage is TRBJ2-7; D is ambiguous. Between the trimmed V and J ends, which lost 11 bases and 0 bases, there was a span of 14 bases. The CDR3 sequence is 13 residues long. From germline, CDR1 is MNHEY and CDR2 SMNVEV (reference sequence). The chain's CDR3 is CAVGRSTSYEQYF. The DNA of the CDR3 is TGTGCCGTCGGCAGGTCTACCTCCTACGAGCAGTACTTC.